This passage covers 25 T cell receptor beta chains from one sample sequenced in a study of OX40 agonist ivuxolimab in advanced cancers. The table came from immunoSEQ multiplex PCR; TCRdb's copy has only in-frame clones and leaves some out. The table lists about 53,000 clones, approximately 83% of them singletons. The sequences come from CD4+ or CD8+ T cells sorted from blood, collected in a trial of the OX40 agonist ivuxolimab. The origin of the receptors is an adult with an advanced solid tumor such as melanoma, head and neck, liver or kidney cancer.

The chain has TRBV14 and TRBJ2-1; 10 nucleotides match TRBD1. The V gene end was trimmed by 3 bases and the J gene end by 2 bases; junction bases not matched to a gene: 4. Germline V lookup: CDR1 SGHDN, CDR2 FVKESK. The CDR3 extends over 16 amino acids. The CDR3 DNA sequence: TGTGCCAGCAGCCACCTCGACAGGGGGCCCTACAATGAGCAGTTCTTC. As protein: CASSHLDRGPYNEQFF.

The V gene is TRBV22-1, the J gene TRBJ2-6; TRBD2 is the table's D call, not checked against the DNA. TRBV22-1 is a recognized pseudogene. The CDR3 extends over 17 amino acids. The CDR3 reads CPGRTCKRTKSGNVLTF. The CDR3 DNA sequence: TGTCCTGGGAGGACCTGCAAGCGAACAAAGTCGGGCAACGTCCTGACTTTC.

The CDR3: CASSSSVGTDTQYF. CDR3 nucleotide sequence: TGTGCCAGCAGCTCAAGCGTGGGCACAGATACGCAGTATTTT. The chain has TRBV7-3 and TRBJ2-3; D remains ambiguous. The CDR3 consists of 14 residues. CDR1 SGHTA and CDR2 FQGTGA come from the germline V gene. V lost 4 bases to trimming and J lost 1 base, with 9 bases between them.

The gene calls are TRBV6-5 and TRBJ1-3, with no clear D. In germline, CDR1 is MNHEY, CDR2 SVGAGI. V lost 6 bases and J lost 8, with 8 bases in between. The length of the CDR3 is 11 residues. The CDR3: CASSRQDTIYF. CDR3 coding DNA: TGTGCCAGCAGCCGCCAGGACACCATATATTTT.

The rearrangement joins TRBV28 to TRBJ1-5; D not resolved. CDR3 length equals 12 residues. V was shortened by 11 bases and J by 1 base, with 9 bases between the two germline ends. Germline loops: CDR1 MDHEN, CDR2 SYDVKM. The CDR3 reads CAGGRSNQPQHF. The CDR3 DNA reads as TGTGCCGGCGGACGGAGCAATCAGCCCCAGCATTTT.

The chain recombines TRBV27 with TRBJ2-3; 8 positions match TRBD1. The CDR3 runs to 14 residues. After removal of 5 bases from V and 5 bases from J, the junction contained 6 bases not matched to a gene. Per germline, CDR1 MNHEY and CDR2 SMNVEV (reference sequence). CDR3 sequence reads: CASSLDRGIDTQYF. DNA for the CDR3: TGTGCCAGCAGTCTTGACAGGGGTATAGATACGCAGTATTTT.

V gene TRBV7-2 combines with J gene TRBJ1-5; no clear D. Germline V gene sequence: CDR1 SGHTA, CDR2 FQGNSA. Trimming stripped 1 base from V and 6 bases from J, with 7 bases between. The CDR3 consists of 13 residues. The CDR3 here is CASSLDVGQPQHF. Written as DNA, the CDR3 is TGTGCCAGCAGCTTAGACGTTGGTCAGCCCCAGCATTTT.

The chain has TRBV10-3 and TRBJ2-5, with 7 bases lining up with TRBD2. The J call may be mistaken, given a closer DNA end match to TRBJ2-7. CDR1 is ENHRY, CDR2 SYGVKD, per germline. The length of the CDR3 is 15 residues. The DNA for the CDR3 is TGTGCCATCAGTGAGTCGAACGCTAGCGGCTACGAGCAGTACTTC. Amino acids: CAISESNASGYEQYF.

This sequence joins TRBV5-1 and TRBJ1-1; D ambiguous. The V end was cut by 4 bases, the J end by 0 bases, with 13 bases between. The CDR3 totals 15 residues. CDR1 is SGHRS, CDR2 YFSETQ, per germline. For the CDR3, the DNA is TGCGCCAGCAGCCTGCAGGCAAGAATGAACACTGAAGCTTTCTTT. The encoded protein is CASSLQARMNTEAFF.

This chain uses TRBV27 with TRBJ1-2, with 8 bases aligning to TRBD1. Trimming cost V 6 bases and J 7 bases; bases outside gene matches: 10. Germline CDR1 and CDR2: MNHEY and SMNVEV (reference sequence). The CDR3 is 14 residues long. In DNA, the CDR3 is TGTGCCAGCAGGGCTTCAGGGGGCCCGGGTGGCTACACCTTC. It is translated as CASRASGGPGGYTF.

The chain couples TRBV7-6 to TRBJ2-5, with no clear D. The CDR3 has 15 residues. Germline CDR1 and CDR2: SGHVS and FNYEAQ. V was clipped by 2 bases and J by 4 bases, with 14 bases between them. Here the CDR3 reads CASSLTGLGGETQYF. CDR3 in DNA: TGTGCCAGCAGCTTAACGGGCTTGGGTGGAGAGACCCAGTACTTC. Using reference TRBV7-6 and TRBJ2-5 for the parts outside the CDR3, the full variable domain is GAGVSQSPRYKVTKRGQDVALRCDPISGHVSLYWYRQALGQGPEFLTYFNYEAQQDKSGLPNDRFSAERPEGSISTLTIQRTEQRDSAMYRCASSLTGLGGETQYFGPGTRLLVL.

V gene TRBV11-2 combines with J gene TRBJ2-2; D is uncertain. The V end was cut by 5 bases, the J end by 4 bases, with 8 bases between. Germline V gene data show CDR1 as SGHAT and CDR2 as FQNNGV. This CDR3 comprises 13 residues. CDR3 protein: CASSRTSTGELFF. Written as DNA, the CDR3 is TGTGCCAGCAGCCGTACGAGCACCGGGGAGCTGTTTTTT.

The rearrangement joins TRBV11-3 to TRBJ2-3, with 7 bases identical to TRBD2. Germline V gene lookup returns CDR1 SGHNT and CDR2 YENEEA. V shed 1 base, J shed 0 bases, and the junction held 4 bases outside the gene matches. The CDR3 length is 16 residues. CDR3 protein: CASSLGASGSTDTQYF. DNA for the CDR3: TGTGCCAGCAGCTTAGGGGCTAGCGGTAGCACAGATACGCAGTATTTT. The variable domain in full, with the rest retrieved from reference TRBV11-3 and TRBJ2-3, is EAGVVQSPRYKIIEKKQPVAFWCNPISGHNTLYWYLQNLGQGPELLIRYENEEAVDDSQLPKDRFSAERLKGVDSTLKIQPAELGDSAVYLCASSLGASGSTDTQYFGPGTRLTVL.

The V and J genes are TRBV14 and TRBJ2-1; TRBD1 aligns across 7 bases. Germline CDR1 and CDR2: SGHDN and FVKESK. J lost 9 bases, V lost 4 bases, and 6 bases had no gene match. The CDR3 runs 13 residues. The CDR3 DNA sequence: TGTGCCAGCAGCCTATACAGGGGAAGTGAGCAGTTCTTC. Its protein product is CASSLYRGSEQFF.

This clone has a handful of counts. The chain is built from TRBV5-1 and TRBJ2-1; tentative D call: TRBD1 (6 bases). This CDR3 contains 15 residues. V lost 5 bases to trimming and J lost 0 bases, with 12 bases between them. Germline loops: CDR1 SGHRS, CDR2 YFSETQ. CDR3: CASSRTESSYNEQFF. The CDR3 DNA is TGCGCCAGCAGTCGGACAGAGAGCTCCTACAATGAGCAGTTCTTC.

The chain recombines TRBV9 with TRBJ1-2; tentative D call: TRBD1 (5 bases). Germline V CDR1 and CDR2: SGDLS, YYNGEE. Trimming shortened V by 6 bases and J by 6 bases, and 15 bases separated the two germline ends. The CDR3 length is 13 residues. The CDR3 coding sequence is TGTGCCAGCACCCTTCAGGGCACCAATGGCTACACCTTC. Translated: CASTLQGTNGYTF.

This chain connects TRBV4-2 to TRBJ1-6, with TRBD1 as a possible D gene (5 bases). The CDR3 contains 17 residues. The germline V gene has CDR1 LGHNA and CDR2 YNFKEQ. The V and J ends lost 3 bases and 0 bases respectively, with 12 bases between them. Here the CDR3 reads CASSQESRVSYNSPLHF. The CDR3 bases are TGTGCCAGCAGCCAGGAAAGCAGGGTCTCCTATAATTCACCCCTCCACTTT.

V and J are TRBV4-2 and TRBJ1-1; perhaps TRBD1 as D (5 bases). Germline CDR1 reads LGHNA; CDR2 reads YNFKEQ. The CDR3 is made up of 15 amino acids. V lost 1 base to trimming and J lost 1 base, with 10 bases between them. The CDR3 coding sequence is TGTGCCAGCAGCCAAGCCCCCAGGGAGAACACTGAAGCTTTCTTT. Translated, it gives CASSQAPRENTEAFF.

The V gene is TRBV7-3, the J gene TRBJ2-3; possibly TRBD1 for D (6 bases). V shed 5 bases and J shed 7 bases, with 19 bases lying between them. The CDR3 extends over 15 amino acids. Looked up from germline, CDR1 is SGHTA and CDR2 is FQGTGA. This chain's CDR3 is CASSPTEGHSNTQYF. The CDR3 DNA follows: TGTGCCAGCAGCCCCACTGAGGGACATTCCAATACGCAGTATTTT.

V gene TRBV5-6 combines with J gene TRBJ2-7, with TRBD1 matching over 9 bases. Germline CDR1 and CDR2: SGHDT and YYEEEE. V dropped 0 bases and J dropped 3; count of bases not matched to a gene: 7. The CDR3 extends over 16 amino acids. CDR3 loop: CASSLAPGQGNYEQYF. The CDR3 DNA is TGTGCCAGCAGCTTGGCCCCGGGACAGGGTAACTACGAGCAGTACTTC. Combining the CDR3 with reference TRBV5-6 and TRBJ2-7 gives the whole variable domain DAGVTQSPTHLIKTRGQQVTLRCSPKSGHDTVSWYQQALGQGPQFIFQYYEEEERQRGNFPDRFSGHQFPNYSSELNVNALLLGDSALYLCASSLAPGQGNYEQYFGPGTRLTVT.

The chain links TRBV4-1 to TRBJ2-5; 9 bases match TRBD2. Trimming removed 2 bases from V and 7 bases from J; junction bases left unmatched: 5. The CDR3 runs 14 residues. In germline, CDR1 is MGHRA, CDR2 YSYEKL. CDR3 DNA sequence: TGCGCCAGCAGCCAATCGGGACTAGCCTGGACCCAGTACTTC. It translates to CASSQSGLAWTQYF.

In DNA, the CDR3 is TGTGCCAGCAGTTATGTAATCGGGGAGCTGTTTTTT. As protein: CASSYVIGELFF. This sequence joins TRBV6-6 and TRBJ2-2; the D is unclear. Trimming left V 3 bases short and J 7 bases short, with 6 bases between. Per the germline V gene, CDR1 is MNHNY and CDR2 is SVGAGI (reference sequence). This CDR3 has 12 amino acids.

The chain combines TRBV7-3 with TRBJ1-6; no firm D call. CDR1 and CDR2 (germline): SGHTA, FQGTGA. CDR3 length: 15 residues. Deletions cut 3 bases from V and 7 bases from J, with 13 bases between. As DNA, the CDR3 is TGTGCCAGCAGCTTGGACGGTTCTTTCAATTCACCCCTCCACTTT. Protein sequence: CASSLDGSFNSPLHF. Based on the CDR3 plus reference TRBV7-3 and TRBJ1-6, the full variable domain is GAGVSQTPSNKVTEKGKYVELRCDPISGHTALYWYRQSLGQGPEFLIYFQGTGAADDSGLPNDRFFAVRPEGSVSTLKIQRTERGDSAVYLCASSLDGSFNSPLHFGNGTRLTVT.

V gene TRBV5-8 combines with J gene TRBJ1-5; a weak D match, TRBD1 (6 bases). Trimming stripped 4 bases from V and 0 bases from J, with 14 bases between. Germline-derived CDR1 and CDR2 are SGHTS and YDEGEE. The CDR3 is made up of 16 amino acids. CDR3 in amino acids: CASSLGHFNSNQPQHF. In nucleotides, the CDR3 is TGTGCCAGCAGCCTGGGACATTTTAATAGCAATCAGCCCCAGCATTTT.

The chain links TRBV9 to TRBJ1-2, with D possibly TRBD1 on 6 matching bases. Germline V gives CDR1 SGDLS, CDR2 YYNGEE. CDR3 length equals 19 residues. The V end was cut by 3 bases, the J end by 4 bases, with 28 bases between. The CDR3 loop is CASSAPWGHYGDGGYGYTF. CDR3 in DNA: TGTGCCAGCAGCGCACCCTGGGGACATTATGGCGATGGGGGCTATGGCTACACCTTC.